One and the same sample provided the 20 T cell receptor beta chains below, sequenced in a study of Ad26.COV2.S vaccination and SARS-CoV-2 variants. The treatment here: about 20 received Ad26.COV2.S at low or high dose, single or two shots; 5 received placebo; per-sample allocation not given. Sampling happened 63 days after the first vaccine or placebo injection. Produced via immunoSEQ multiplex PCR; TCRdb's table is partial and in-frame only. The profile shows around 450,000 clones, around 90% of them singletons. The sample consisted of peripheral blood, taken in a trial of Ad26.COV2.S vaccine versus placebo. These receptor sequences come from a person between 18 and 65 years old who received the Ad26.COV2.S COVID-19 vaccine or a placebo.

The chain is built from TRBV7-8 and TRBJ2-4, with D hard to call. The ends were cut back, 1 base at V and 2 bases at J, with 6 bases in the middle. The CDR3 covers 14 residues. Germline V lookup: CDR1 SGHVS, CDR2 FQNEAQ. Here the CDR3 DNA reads TGTGCCAGCAGCTTAGGTATTACCAAAAACATTCAGTACTTC. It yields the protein CASSLGITKNIQYF.

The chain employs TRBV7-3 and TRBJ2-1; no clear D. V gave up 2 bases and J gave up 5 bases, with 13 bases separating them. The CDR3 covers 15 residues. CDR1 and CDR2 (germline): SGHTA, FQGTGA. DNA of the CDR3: TGTGCCAGCAGCTTATTCAGCGTTAGGGACAATGAGCAGTTCTTC. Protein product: CASSLFSVRDNEQFF.

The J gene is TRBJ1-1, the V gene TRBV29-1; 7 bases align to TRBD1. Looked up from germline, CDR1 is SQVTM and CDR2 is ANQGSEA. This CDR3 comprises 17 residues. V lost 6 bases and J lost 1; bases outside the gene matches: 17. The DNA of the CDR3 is TGCAGCGTCGACTATTTGCAGGGGGTCCGGAAGAACACTGAAGCTTTCTTT. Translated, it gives CSVDYLQGVRKNTEAFF.

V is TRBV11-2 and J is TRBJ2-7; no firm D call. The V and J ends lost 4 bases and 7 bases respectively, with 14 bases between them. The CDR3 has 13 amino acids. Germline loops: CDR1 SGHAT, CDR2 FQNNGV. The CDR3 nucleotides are TGTGCCAGCAGCTCGCTACGGGCCATAGAGCAGTACTTC. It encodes CASSSLRAIEQYF.

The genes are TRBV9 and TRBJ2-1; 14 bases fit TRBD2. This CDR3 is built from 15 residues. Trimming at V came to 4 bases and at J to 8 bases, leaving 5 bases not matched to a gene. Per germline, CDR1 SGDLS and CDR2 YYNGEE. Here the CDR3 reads CASSLGLAGGDEQFF. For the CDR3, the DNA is TGTGCCAGCAGCCTAGGACTAGCGGGAGGCGATGAGCAGTTCTTC.

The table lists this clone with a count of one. CDR3 nucleotides: TGTGCCAGCAGCTTAAGGAAGGGTGGGGACGAGCAGTACTTC. Residues: CASSLRKGGDEQYF. This chain links TRBV7-2 with TRBJ2-7; no clear D gene. Germline V CDR1 and CDR2: SGHTA, FQGNSA. The CDR3 totals 14 residues. Deletions cut 2 bases from V and 5 bases from J, with 13 bases between.

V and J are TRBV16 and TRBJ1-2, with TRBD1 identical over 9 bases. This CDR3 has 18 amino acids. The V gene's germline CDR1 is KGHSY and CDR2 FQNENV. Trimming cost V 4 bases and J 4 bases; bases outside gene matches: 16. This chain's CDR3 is CASSPPPLGQGTFYGYTF. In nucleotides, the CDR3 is TGTGCCAGCAGCCCCCCCCCTCTCGGACAGGGGACCTTCTATGGCTACACCTTC.

Written as DNA, the CDR3 is TGTGCCAGCAGTTACTCAGCGGTAAACTCCTACGAGCAGTACTTC. It yields the protein CASSYSAVNSYEQYF. The chain has TRBV6-6 and TRBJ2-7; tentative D call: TRBD2 (5 bases). CDR1 and CDR2 from the germline V gene are MNHNY and SVGAGI (reference sequence). Deletions cut 0 bases from V and 0 bases from J, with 9 bases between. This CDR3 has 15 residues.

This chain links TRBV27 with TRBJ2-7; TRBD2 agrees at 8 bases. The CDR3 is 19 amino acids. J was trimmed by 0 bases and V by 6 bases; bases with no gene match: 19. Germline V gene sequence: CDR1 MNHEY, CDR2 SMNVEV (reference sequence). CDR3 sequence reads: CASSPGGLAGRLSSYEQYF. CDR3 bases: TGTGCCAGCAGCCCCGGCGGGCTAGCGGGCCGTTTGAGCTCCTACGAGCAGTACTTC.

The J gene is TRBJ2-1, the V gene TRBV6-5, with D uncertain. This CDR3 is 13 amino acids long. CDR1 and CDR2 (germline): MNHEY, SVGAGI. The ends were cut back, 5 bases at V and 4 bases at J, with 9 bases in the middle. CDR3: CASSQQTYNEQFF. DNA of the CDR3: TGTGCCAGCAGTCAACAGACTTACAATGAGCAGTTCTTC.

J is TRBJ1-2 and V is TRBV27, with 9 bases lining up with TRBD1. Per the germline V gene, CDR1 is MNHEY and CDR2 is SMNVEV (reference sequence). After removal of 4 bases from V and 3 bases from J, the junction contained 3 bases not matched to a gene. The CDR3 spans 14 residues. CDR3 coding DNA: TGTGCCAGCAGTTCGACAGGGGGAGACTATGGCTACACCTTC. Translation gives CASSSTGGDYGYTF.

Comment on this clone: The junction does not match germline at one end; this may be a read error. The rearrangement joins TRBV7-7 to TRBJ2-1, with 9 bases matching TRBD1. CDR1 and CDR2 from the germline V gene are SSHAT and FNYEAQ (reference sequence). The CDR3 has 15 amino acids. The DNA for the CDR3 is TGTGCTAGCAGCTTAGGGACAGGGTCCTACAATGAGCAGTTCTTC. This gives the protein CASSLGTGSYNEQFF.

In nucleotides, the CDR3 is TGTGCCAGCAGCGTCTACAGGGACAGCAATCAGCCCCAGCATTTT. Protein product: CASSVYRDSNQPQHF. J is TRBJ1-5 and V is TRBV2; tentatively, D is TRBD1 (6 bases). V was cut by 6 bases and J by 1 base, with 13 bases left in between. CDR1 and CDR2 from the germline V gene are SNHLY and FYNNEI. The CDR3 extends over 15 amino acids.

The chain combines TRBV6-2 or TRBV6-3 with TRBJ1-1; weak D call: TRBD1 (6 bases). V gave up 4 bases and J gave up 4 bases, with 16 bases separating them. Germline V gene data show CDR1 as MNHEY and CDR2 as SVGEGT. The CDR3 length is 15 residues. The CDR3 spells CASSFSGTTSTEAFF. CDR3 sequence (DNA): TGTGCCAGCAGTTTTTCCGGGACAACTAGCACTGAAGCTTTCTTT.

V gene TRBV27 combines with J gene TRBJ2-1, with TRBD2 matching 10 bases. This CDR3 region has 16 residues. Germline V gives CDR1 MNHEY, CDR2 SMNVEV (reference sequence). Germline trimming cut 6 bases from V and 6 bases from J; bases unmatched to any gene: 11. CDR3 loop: CASSRGLASLGNEQFF. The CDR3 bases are TGTGCCAGCAGCCGGGGACTAGCGTCCCTGGGCAATGAGCAGTTCTTC.

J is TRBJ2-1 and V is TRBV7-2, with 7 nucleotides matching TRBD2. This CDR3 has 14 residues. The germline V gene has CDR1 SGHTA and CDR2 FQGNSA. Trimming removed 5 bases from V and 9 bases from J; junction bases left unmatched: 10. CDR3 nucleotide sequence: TGTGCCAGCAGCCCGGGAGGACGGGAAGGTGAGCAGTTCTTC. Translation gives CASSPGGREGEQFF.

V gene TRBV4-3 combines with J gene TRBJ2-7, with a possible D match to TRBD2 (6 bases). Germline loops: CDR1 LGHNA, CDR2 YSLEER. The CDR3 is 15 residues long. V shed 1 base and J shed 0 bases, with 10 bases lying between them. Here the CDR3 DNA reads TGCGCCAGCAGCCAAGTGGTGGGAGGCTCCTACGAGCAGTACTTC. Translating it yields CASSQVVGGSYEQYF.

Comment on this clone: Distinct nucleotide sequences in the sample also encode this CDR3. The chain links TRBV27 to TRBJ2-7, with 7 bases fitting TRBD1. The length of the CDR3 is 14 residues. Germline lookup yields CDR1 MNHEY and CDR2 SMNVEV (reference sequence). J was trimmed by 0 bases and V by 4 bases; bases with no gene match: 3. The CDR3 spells CASSSYRGSYEQYF. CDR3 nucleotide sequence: TGTGCCAGCAGTTCCTACAGGGGCTCCTACGAGCAGTACTTC.

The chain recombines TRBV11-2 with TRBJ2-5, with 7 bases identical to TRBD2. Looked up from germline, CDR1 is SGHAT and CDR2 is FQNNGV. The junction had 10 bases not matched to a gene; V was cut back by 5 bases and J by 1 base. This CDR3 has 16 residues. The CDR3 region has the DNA TGTGCCAGCAGCCGCCGAGGGGCTAGCGGCCAAGAGACCCAGTACTTC. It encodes CASSRRGASGQETQYF.

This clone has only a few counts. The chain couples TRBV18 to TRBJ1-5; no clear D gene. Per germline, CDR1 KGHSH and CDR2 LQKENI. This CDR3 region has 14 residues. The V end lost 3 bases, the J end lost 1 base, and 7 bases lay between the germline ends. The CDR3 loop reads CASSPVVSNQPQHF. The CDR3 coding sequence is TGTGCCAGCTCACCTGTGGTGAGCAATCAGCCCCAGCATTTT.